Presented here are 2 T cell receptor beta chains from one specimen sequenced in a study of response to subunit inactivated influenza vaccine (dated by TCRdb to the late 2010s). The library was made by RT-PCR. The sample was run on an Illumina HiSeq 2500. The public reads were quality trimmed at Q25 with fastp and then assembled into clones with MiXCR by TCRdb, keeping productive beta chains. Every CDR3 protein is listed once, alongside the most common genes and DNA of its rows. This sample comprises around 520,000 distinct CDR3 sequences, 10% to 15% of them detected only once. Of the sample, 10% to 13% is held by the ten largest clones. The sample here was PBMCs from blood, taken on the day of vaccination. The receptors come from a man aged 45 to 65 who received an inactivated influenza vaccine. Donor details come from another sample of the same person, matched by shared clones.

This clonotype occurred a few times. The chain uses TRBV28 and TRBJ1-6; D is possibly TRBD1 (6 bases). V was trimmed by 10 bases and J by 9 bases, leaving 16 bases between them. This CDR3 region has 13 residues. Germline V gene data show CDR1 as MDHEN and CDR2 as SYDVKM. For the CDR3, the DNA is TGTGCCACCAGGGAGAGGGGGAGTTCACCCCTCCACTTT. This translates into CATRERGSSPLHF.

This clonotype has ten or more counts. The rearrangement joins TRBV5-1 to TRBJ2-2; 10 bases are shared with TRBD1. After removal of 4 bases from V and 6 bases from J, the junction contained 6 bases not matched to a gene. Per germline, CDR1 SGHRS and CDR2 YFSETQ. The length of the CDR3 is 15 residues. DNA of the CDR3: TGCGCCAGCAGCGGACCGGGACAGGGGTCCGGGGAGCTGTTTTTT. This encodes CASSGPGQGSGELFF.